Described below is a single T cell receptor (beta chain) sequence and its context. The RNA, about 0.5 to 1 ug, was put through reverse transcription using random hexamers. Across 54 Vbeta and 13 Jbeta, TCR beta CDR3 was amplified with immunoSEQ multiplex PCR. TCRdb reanalysed the immunoSEQ multiplex PCR reads using MiXCR and keeps one entry per CDR3 protein. This repertoire shows roughly 250,000 distinct CDR3 sequences, 95% to 97% found once; its top ten account for about 0.094%. This sample is drawn from a study of CD8 T cells in Susac syndrome. In the study overall: Patients with Susac syndrome were therapy-naive, taking corticosteroids, with some also receiving intravenous immunoglobulin, or taking intravenous immunoglobulin alone at the time their blood was drawn.

V was shortened by 6 bases and J by 3 bases, with 10 bases between the two germline ends. The V gene's germline CDR1 is DFQATT and CDR2 SNEGSKA (reference sequence). The CDR3 extends over 12 amino acids. The material sequenced was CD4+ T cells from PBMCs. The source is a human donor with Susac syndrome. This chain links TRBV20-1 with TRBJ2-3; D unresolved. CDR3: CSARLLTDTQYF. CDR3 in DNA: TGCAGTGCCAGACTTCTGACAGATACGCAGTATTTT.